Following are 27 T cell receptor beta chains from one sample sequenced in a study of blood T cell repertoires in COVID-19. The assay was immunoSEQ multiplex PCR, and TCRdb's table has in-frame clones only and misses some. This table has about 240,000 clones, around 89% appearing once. Sequencing used PBMCs or T cells enriched from blood (not recorded which). The receptors here all came from a woman aged 30 to 39 who had recovered from COVID-19.

This clone was picked up a small number of times. The DNA for the CDR3 is TGTGCCAGCAGTGACTTTATGAACACTGAAGCTTTCTTT. Protein: CASSDFMNTEAFF. The chain is built from TRBV6-4 and TRBJ1-1; no reliable D call. Germline CDR1 and CDR2: MRHNA and SNTAGT. V lost 1 base to trimming and J lost 0 bases, with 3 bases between them. The CDR3 has 13 amino acids.

The chain carries TRBV5-4 and TRBJ1-6; 9 bases agree with TRBD1. V was clipped by 4 bases and J by 10 bases; unmatched bases: 12. The CDR3 totals 16 residues. Per the germline V gene, CDR1 is SGHNT and CDR2 is YYREEE (reference sequence). The CDR3 coding sequence is TGTGCCAGCAGCCTGGATGGGACAGGGAGTGGGTCACCCCTCCACTTT. This gives the protein CASSLDGTGSGSPLHF.

The J gene is TRBJ1-3, the V gene TRBV29-1, with unresolved D. The length of the CDR3 is 12 residues. Per germline, CDR1 SQVTM and CDR2 ANQGSEA. V lost 3 bases, J lost 3 bases, and 6 bases lay in between. For the CDR3, the DNA is TGCAGCGTTGAGTCCTTTGGAAACACCATATATTTT. This codes for CSVESFGNTIYF.

In its sample, this clone was seen a few times. An end of the junction differs from the germline gene, which may be a read error. The J gene is TRBJ2-5, the V gene TRBV7-7, with a possible D match to TRBD1 (6 bases). CDR1 is SSHAT and CDR2 is FNYEAQ in the germline V gene (reference sequence). CDR3 size: 16 residues. The CDR3 protein is CASSPGPVGTRETQYF. The CDR3, as DNA: TGTGCTAGCAGCCCCGGTCCAGTAGGGACACGGGAGACCCAGTACTTC.

The J gene is TRBJ1-1, the V gene TRBV28, with 9 positions matching TRBD1. This CDR3 has 16 residues. The junction had 14 bases not matched to a gene; V was cut back by 6 bases and J by 6 bases. Germline CDR1 reads MDHEN; CDR2 reads SYDVKM. CDR3 nucleotide sequence: TGTGCCAGCAGCCGAGGTGGGACAGGGTGGAATGCTGAAGCTTTCTTT. Translation gives CASSRGGTGWNAEAFF.

A note on this clone: Other DNA sequences in the sample encode the same CDR3. V gene TRBV28 combines with J gene TRBJ1-2; no definite D call. V was cut by 2 bases and J by 4 bases, with 5 bases left in between. Germline lookup yields CDR1 MDHEN and CDR2 SYDVKM. CDR3 length equals 12 residues. CDR3 protein: CASSLGLYGYTF. The DNA for the CDR3 is TGTGCCAGCAGTTTAGGGCTCTATGGCTACACCTTC.

This sequence joins TRBV5-1 and TRBJ2-1; TRBD2 matches at 11 bases. The CDR3 runs 19 residues. Trimming took 3 bases from V and 0 from J; bases not matched to a gene: 11. Germline V gene lookup returns CDR1 SGHRS and CDR2 YFSETQ. The CDR3, as DNA: TGCGCCAGCAGCTGGGGGCTAGCGGGAGGTTTGAGCTCCTACAATGAGCAGTTCTTC. This gives the protein CASSWGLAGGLSSYNEQFF.

J is TRBJ1-4 and V is TRBV5-1; weak D call: TRBD1 (5 bases). Trimming took off 4 bases at V and 5 bases at J, with 12 bases between the two ends. Germline V gene lookup returns CDR1 SGHRS and CDR2 YFSETQ. The CDR3 has 14 residues. This chain's CDR3 is CASSPDGGNEKLFF. The CDR3 DNA sequence: TGCGCCAGCAGCCCTGACGGGGGAAATGAAAAACTGTTTTTT.

V gene TRBV9 combines with J gene TRBJ2-7; D not certain. Germline values: CDR1 SGDLS, CDR2 YYNGEE. This CDR3 has 15 residues. V gave up 0 bases and J gave up 6 bases, with 16 bases separating them. CDR3 bases: TGTGCCAGCAGCGTAGACCCGTTACGGGTACCCGAGCAGTACTTC. Its translation is CASSVDPLRVPEQYF.

The chain recombines TRBV3-1 (or the pseudogene TRBV3-2) with TRBJ2-1, with D perhaps matching TRBD2 (5 bases). CDR3 length equals 13 residues. Trimming removed 6 bases at V and 9 bases at J, with 15 bases between. CDR1 and CDR2 from the germline V gene are LGHDT and YNNKEL (reference sequence). Here the CDR3 reads CASRSFQAGEQFF. The CDR3, as DNA: TGTGCCAGCAGGTCCTTTCAGGCGGGTGAGCAGTTCTTC.

V is TRBV7-8 and J is TRBJ1-1, with 8 positions matching TRBD1. V was pared by 1 base and J by 11 bases, with 15 bases of the junction left unmatched. The CDR3 is 16 amino acids. The germline V gene has CDR1 SGHVS and CDR2 FQNEAQ. As DNA, the CDR3 is TGTGCCAGCAGCTTAGAGGTCAGGGGGCGCCGGTCGGGGGCTTTCTTT. Its protein product is CASSLEVRGRRSGAFF.

CDR3 region: CASSPRQGLRMNTEAFF. The CDR3 bases are TGTGCCAGTAGTCCCAGACAGGGGTTGAGGATGAACACTGAAGCTTTCTTT. V usage is TRBV19 and J usage is TRBJ1-1; TRBD1 aligns across 8 bases. Trimming at V came to 5 bases and at J to 0 bases, leaving 11 bases not matched to a gene. Looked up from germline, CDR1 is LNHDA and CDR2 is SQIVND (reference sequence). The CDR3 totals 17 residues.

The V gene is TRBV30, the J gene TRBJ2-3; 8 bases match TRBD1. With V trimmed by 8 bases and J by 1 base, 2 bases remained unmatched. The CDR3 consists of 12 residues. Germline V CDR1 and CDR2: GTSNPN, SVGIG (reference sequence). CDR3 protein: CAVTGGTDTQYF. CDR3 bases: TGTGCCGTGACAGGGGGCACAGATACGCAGTATTTT.

CDR3 protein: CAISSQGYEQYF. Here the CDR3 DNA reads TGTGCCATCAGTTCACAGGGCTACGAGCAGTACTTC. This rearrangement joins TRBV10-3 to TRBJ2-7, with D possibly matching TRBD1 (6 bases). V was clipped by 5 bases and J by 3 bases, with 8 bases between them. The V gene's germline CDR1 is ENHRY and CDR2 SYGVKD. The CDR3 totals 12 residues.

The chain carries TRBV1 and TRBJ1-2. TRBV1 corresponds to a pseudogene. The CDR3 covers 10 residues. The DNA for the CDR3 is TGCACCAGCGGCCCCTGTGGCTACACCTTC. This translates into CTSGPCGYTF.

This clone appeared once. This rearrangement joins TRBV5-1 to TRBJ2-3, with TRBD2 matching over 12 bases. Germline V gives CDR1 SGHRS, CDR2 YFSETQ. V gave up 0 bases and J gave up 1 base; unmatched junction bases: 3. This CDR3 is 17 amino acids long. The CDR3 sequence is CASSLGLAGEGTDTQYF. The DNA of the CDR3 is TGCGCCAGCAGCTTGGGACTAGCGGGAGAGGGCACAGATACGCAGTATTTT.

The J gene is TRBJ2-5, the V gene TRBV7-3, with D perhaps TRBD2 (6 bases). Looked up from germline, CDR1 is SGHTA and CDR2 is FQGTGA. This CDR3 has 15 residues. Deletions cut 3 bases from V and 4 bases from J, with 15 bases between. CDR3 sequence reads: CASSFYGGMVETQYF. CDR3 nucleotide sequence: TGTGCCAGCAGCTTTTATGGCGGGATGGTAGAGACCCAGTACTTC.

The gene calls are TRBV11-2 and TRBJ2-7; 7 positions agree with TRBD1. The CDR3 covers 14 residues. Germline V gene lookup returns CDR1 SGHAT and CDR2 FQNNGV. After removal of 0 bases from V and 6 bases from J, the junction contained 5 bases not matched to a gene. As DNA, the CDR3 is TGTGCCAGCAGCTTAGAGCCGTCAGGGGGCGAGCAGTACTTC. It yields the protein CASSLEPSGGEQYF.

The J gene is TRBJ2-3, the V gene TRBV18, with TRBD1 matching over 7 bases. V was clipped by 5 bases and J by 0 bases; unmatched bases: 11. Germline V gene lookup returns CDR1 KGHSH and CDR2 LQKENI. This CDR3 spans 17 amino acids. CDR3 in amino acids: CASSSFSTGLSTDTQYF. CDR3 bases: TGTGCCAGCTCATCCTTTTCGACAGGGTTGAGCACAGATACGCAGTATTTT.

For the CDR3, the DNA is TGTGCCTGGAGGACTAGGTCAGGCTACACCTTC. Translating gives CAWRTRSGYTF. This chain links TRBV30 with TRBJ1-2; D not resolved. The CDR3 extends over 11 amino acids. Germline V CDR1 and CDR2: GTSNPN, SVGIG (reference sequence). Trimming cost V 3 bases and J 8 bases, with 10 bases left between them.

The rearrangement links TRBV19 to TRBJ1-5; possibly TRBD1 for D (6 bases). V was pared by 4 bases and J by 4 bases, with 11 bases between. The CDR3 covers 14 residues. CDR1 is LNHDA and CDR2 is SQIVND in the germline V gene (reference sequence). CDR3 nucleotide sequence: TGTGCCAGTAGTACGGTACAGGGAAATCAGCCCCAGCATTTT. As protein: CASSTVQGNQPQHF.

The chain uses TRBV7-9 and TRBJ2-2, with 9 bases lining up with TRBD1. Trimming removed 1 base from V and 1 base from J; junction bases left unmatched: 4. Looked up from germline, CDR1 is SEHNR and CDR2 is FQNEAQ (reference sequence). This CDR3 contains 17 residues. The CDR3 DNA reads as TGTGCCAGCAGCTTAGGGCCGACAGGGGGGAACACCGGGGAGCTGTTTTTT. It yields the protein CASSLGPTGGNTGELFF.

The chain has TRBV5-8 and TRBJ2-5, with 8 bases fitting TRBD1. Germline-derived CDR1 and CDR2 are SGHTS and YDEGEE. Trimming cost V 4 bases and J 10 bases; bases outside gene matches: 18. The CDR3 runs to 16 residues. The CDR3 sequence is CASSRDGTGPFGNQYF. In DNA form, the CDR3 reads TGTGCCAGCAGCCGAGACGGGACAGGCCCCTTCGGAAACCAGTACTTC.

The chain recombines TRBV9 with TRBJ1-1; the D gene is possibly TRBD1 (6 bases). V lost 0 bases and J lost 7, with 10 bases in between. Germline V gene lookup returns CDR1 SGDLS and CDR2 YYNGEE. The CDR3 consists of 13 residues. The CDR3 nucleotides are TGTGCCAGCAGCGTAGGGGACAAAGGTGAAGCTTTCTTT. This sequence encodes CASSVGDKGEAFF.

The gene calls are TRBV5-4 and TRBJ1-1; D remains unclear. Germline assignment: CDR1 SGHNT and CDR2 YYREEE (reference sequence). Between the trimmed V and J ends, which lost 0 bases and 1 base, there was a span of 13 bases. The CDR3 consists of 16 residues. CDR3 in amino acids: CASSLAGSIKNTEAFF. Here the CDR3 DNA reads TGTGCCAGCAGCTTGGCAGGCAGTATTAAGAACACTGAAGCTTTCTTT.

The V gene is TRBV2, the J gene TRBJ1-4; a possible D gene is TRBD1 (6 bases). Germline-derived CDR1 and CDR2 are SNHLY and FYNNEI. Trimming cost V 4 bases and J 11 bases, with 14 bases left between them. The CDR3 consists of 13 residues. The CDR3 sequence is CASSGGRGGKLFF. For the CDR3, the DNA is TGTGCCAGCAGTGGTGGCAGGGGCGGGAAACTGTTTTTT.

The chain couples TRBV28 to TRBJ2-2; TRBD1 might be the D (5 bases). CDR1 is MDHEN and CDR2 is SYDVKM in the germline V gene. The CDR3 contains 17 residues. Trimming cost V 5 bases and J 5 bases, with 21 bases left between them. The CDR3 nucleotides are TGTGCCAGCAGTCCACCTACAGGATACCGCGGAACCGGGGAGCTGTTTTTT. Its translation: CASSPPTGYRGTGELFF. Based on the CDR3 plus reference TRBV28 and TRBJ2-2, the full variable domain is DVKVTQSSRYLVKRTGEKVFLECVQDMDHENMFWYRQDPGLGLRLIYFSYDVKMKEKGDIPEGYSVSREKKERFSLILESASTNQTSMYLCASSPPTGYRGTGELFFGEGSRLTVL.